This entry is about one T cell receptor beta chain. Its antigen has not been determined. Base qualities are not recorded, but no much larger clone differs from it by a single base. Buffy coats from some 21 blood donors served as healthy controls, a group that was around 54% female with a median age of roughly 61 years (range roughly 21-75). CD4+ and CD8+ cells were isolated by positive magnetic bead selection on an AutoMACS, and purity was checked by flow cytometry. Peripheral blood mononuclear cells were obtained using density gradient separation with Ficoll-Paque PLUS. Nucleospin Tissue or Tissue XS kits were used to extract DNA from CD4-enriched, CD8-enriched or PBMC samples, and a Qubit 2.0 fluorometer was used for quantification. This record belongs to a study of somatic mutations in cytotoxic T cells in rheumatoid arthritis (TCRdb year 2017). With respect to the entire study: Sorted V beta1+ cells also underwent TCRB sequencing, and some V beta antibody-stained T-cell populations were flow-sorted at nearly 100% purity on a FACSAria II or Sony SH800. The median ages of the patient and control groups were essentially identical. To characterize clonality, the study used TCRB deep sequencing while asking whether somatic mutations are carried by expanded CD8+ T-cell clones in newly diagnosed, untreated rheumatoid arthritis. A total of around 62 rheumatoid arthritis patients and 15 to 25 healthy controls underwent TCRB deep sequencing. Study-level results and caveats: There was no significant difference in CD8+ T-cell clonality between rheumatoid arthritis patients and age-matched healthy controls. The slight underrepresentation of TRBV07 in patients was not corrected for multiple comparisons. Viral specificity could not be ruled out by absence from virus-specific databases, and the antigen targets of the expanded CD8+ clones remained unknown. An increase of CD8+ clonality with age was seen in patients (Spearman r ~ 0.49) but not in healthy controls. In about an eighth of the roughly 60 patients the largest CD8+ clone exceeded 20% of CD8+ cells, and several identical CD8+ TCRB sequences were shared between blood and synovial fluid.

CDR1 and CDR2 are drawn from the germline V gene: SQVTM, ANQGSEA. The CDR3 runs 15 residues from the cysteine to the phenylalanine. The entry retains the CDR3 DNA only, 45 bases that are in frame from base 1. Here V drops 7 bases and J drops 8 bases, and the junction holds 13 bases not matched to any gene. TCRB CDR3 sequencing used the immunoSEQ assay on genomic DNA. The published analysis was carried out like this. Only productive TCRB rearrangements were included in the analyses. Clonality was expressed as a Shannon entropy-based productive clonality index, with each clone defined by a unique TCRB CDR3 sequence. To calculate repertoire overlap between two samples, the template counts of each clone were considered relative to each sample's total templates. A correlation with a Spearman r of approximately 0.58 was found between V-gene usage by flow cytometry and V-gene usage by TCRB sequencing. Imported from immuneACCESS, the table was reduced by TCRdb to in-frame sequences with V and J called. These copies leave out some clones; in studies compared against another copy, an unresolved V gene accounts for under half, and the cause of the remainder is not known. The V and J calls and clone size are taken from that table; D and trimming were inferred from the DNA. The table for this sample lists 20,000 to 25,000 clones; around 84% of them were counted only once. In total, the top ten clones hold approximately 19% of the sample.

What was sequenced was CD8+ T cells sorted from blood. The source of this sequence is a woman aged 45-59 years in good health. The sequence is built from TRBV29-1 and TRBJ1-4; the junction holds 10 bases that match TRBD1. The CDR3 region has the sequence CSGSPTGGVGEKLFF. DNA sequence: TGCAGCGGCTCCCCGACAGGGGGCGTCGGGGAAAAACTGTTTTTT.